Described below is a single T cell receptor beta chain sequence and its context. Authors' processing steps: Amplifying reference gene primers gave estimates of nucleated cell counts. TCRdb keeps only in-frame clones here, not all; method: immunoSEQ multiplex PCR. Clone size and the V and J calls come from that table; the DNA yielded D and trimming. The profile shows 200,000 to 250,000 clones, over 80% of them singletons. This entry belongs to a study of blood T cell repertoires in COVID-19. Study background: Samples representing acute and convalescent COVID-19 were sourced from the United States, Italy and Spain. PBMCs, B-cell-depleted T cells, or T cells provided the cDNA or gDNA that made up the material.

Per the germline V gene, CDR1 is SEHNR and CDR2 is FQNEAQ (reference sequence). The CDR3 runs 16 residues. Deletions cut 2 bases from V and 8 bases from J, with 19 bases between. Sequenced sample: peripheral blood. The TCR originated in a man aged 30-40 years with COVID-19, enrolled during active disease. The chain combines TRBV7-9 with TRBJ2-1; D is unresolved. The CDR3, as DNA: TGTGCCAGCAGCTTATTGGAGACCATTCCATACGATGAGCAGTTCTTC. It translates to CASSLLETIPYDEQFF. The full variable domain, in which reference TRBV7-9 and TRBJ2-1 provide the parts outside the CDR3, is DTGVSQNPRHKITKRGQNVTFRCDPISEHNRLYWYRQTLGQGPEFLTYFQNEAQLEKSRLLSDRFSAERPKGSFSTLEIQRTEQGDSAMYLCASSLLETIPYDEQFFGPGTRLTVL.